The TCR beta chain under discussion was sequenced for a study of OX40 agonist ivuxolimab in advanced cancers. The germline gives CDR1 MGHRA, CDR2 YSYEKL. CDR3 length equals 14 residues. V gave up 4 bases and J gave up 6 bases, with 13 bases separating them. Data came from immunoSEQ multiplex PCR; TCRdb stores just in-frame clones and leaves some out. The table includes 76,000 or so clones, approximately 85% detected once. Sample: CD4+ or CD8+ T cells sorted from blood, taken in a trial of the OX40 agonist ivuxolimab. This chain joins TRBV4-1 and TRBJ2-1; D unclear. The TCR sequence derives from an adult with an advanced solid tumor such as melanoma, head and neck, liver or kidney cancer. CDR3 amino acids: CASSLPGRSNEQFF. CDR3 sequence (DNA): TGCGCCAGCAGCCTCCCTGGAAGGAGCAATGAGCAGTTCTTC.